This TCR beta chain originates from a study of T-cell memory formation after mild COVID-19. MiXCR, run by TCRdb on the 5' RACE reads, gives a single entry per CDR3 protein. The repertoire includes 210,000 or so distinct CDR3 sequences, more than 25% of them detected once, and about an eighth sits in the top ten. The study's findings and limits: Whether day 37 second-wave clones are SARS-CoV-2-specific was not confirmed.

Germline lookup yields CDR1 SGHDT and CDR2 YYEEEE. V shed 1 base and J 0 bases; nucleotides not matched to a gene: 10. The CDR3 runs to 18 residues. Turning to this clonotype: The antigen is not known.

The TCR was taken from an adult woman who had mild COVID-19 (a few samples of this study predate the infection). Cell type and time point are not known. J is TRBJ2-3 and V is TRBV5-6; 8 bases are a match to TRBD2. The sequenced material came from PBMCs or a T cell subset sorted from them (not recorded which). CDR3 bases: TGTGCCAGCAGCTTGTACGCGGGAGGCCCGCCTAGCACAGATACGCAGTATTTT. Protein product: CASSLYAGGPPSTDTQYF.